This entry is about one T cell receptor (beta chain). Its antigen is not yet known. No base quality values were provided; no much bigger clone lies one nucleotide off. Peripheral blood CD8+ and CD4+ T cells from healthy donors, Susac syndrome patients and multiple sclerosis patients were profiled using high-throughput TCR beta sequencing. The Susac syndrome patients fulfilled recently defined diagnostic criteria for definite or probable disease. Bulk CD8+ and CD4+ T cells were purified by magnetic negative isolation, while CD8+ TEMRA cells were enriched using FACS. Blood was drawn into EDTA tubes, processed within 24 hours, and PBMCs were isolated by density gradient centrifugation. PBMCs intended for TCR sequencing were cryopreserved in liquid nitrogen and were subsequently thawed in a 37 degrees C water bath. The sorted or isolated CD4+, CD8+ and CD8+ TEMRA cells reached a purity of at least 90%.

This sample is part of a study of CD8 T cells in Susac syndrome (dated by TCRdb to the late 2010s). Background for the entire study: Among the Susac syndrome patients who were sequenced, clinically active disease was present in six and clinical remission was observed in fewer than ten. Susac syndrome patients were therapy-naive, on corticosteroids (some also receiving IVIg), or on IVIg alone at blood withdrawal. Repertoire sequencing was used to test whether CD8+ T cell activation and differentiation in Susac syndrome was antigen driven. CD8+ T cell repertoire clonality was compared between some 12 healthy donors, some 14 Susac syndrome patients and around 16 multiple sclerosis patients.

Overall study outcomes, separate from this receptor: The number of individuals in the TCR sequencing and HLA analysis was recognized as being relatively small. Looking at Susac-specific public clones, the researchers identified under 20 in the total CD8+ repertoire and roughly 5 in the CD8+ TEMRA repertoire. Clonal expansion was seen in Susac syndrome CD8+ repertoires, peaking in CD8+ TEMRA cells and being greater in clinically active patients than in remitting ones.

RNA was extracted using the RNeasy kit, and about 0.5 to 1 ug of the RNA was reverse transcribed with random hexamers. The immunoSEQ multiplex PCR assay, covering 54 Vbeta and 13 Jbeta segments, was used to amplify TCR beta CDR3 regions. PCR amplification bias was corrected by using a synthetic template baseline for primer optimization and computational correction. The study's own analysis went as follows. Only productive sequences were kept, with reads annotated to V, D and J genes according to IMGT and analyzed in immunoSEQ Analyzer. To calculate clonality, Shannon entropy was normalized by log2 of the number of productive unique sequences and then subtracted from one. For each patient and control, public and private clones were evaluated among the 100 most prevalent clones. Susac-specific clones were defined as absent from healthy and MS cohorts, 1052 published viral clones and other ImmuneACCESS disease sequences. TCRdb ran its own pipeline on the public reads, namely fastp trimming at Q25 and MiXCR clone calling, and kept in-frame beta chains. Rows merge per CDR3 protein into single entries with the most common DNA and genes. The V and J calls follow TCRdb's processing rather than the paper's. The sample table lists around 100,000 distinct CDR3 sequences, nearly 97% of them with a count of one. Of the sample, 0.3% falls within the top ten clones.

V is cut by 4 bases and J by 9 bases, and the space between the germline ends is 0 bases. CDR3 length: 8 amino acids, cysteine to phenylalanine. Here the CDR3 DNA is all that survives: 24 bases in frame from base 1. The germline V gene yields SNHLY for CDR1 and FYNNEI for CDR2. Here the chain combines TRBV2 and TRBJ1-2; no D gene call is confident. Sample: CD8+ T cells from PBMCs. The clonotype was recovered from a human donor with Susac syndrome. In nucleotide form, the sequence is TGTGCCAGCAGTGGCTACACCTTC. Its product reads: CASSGYTF.